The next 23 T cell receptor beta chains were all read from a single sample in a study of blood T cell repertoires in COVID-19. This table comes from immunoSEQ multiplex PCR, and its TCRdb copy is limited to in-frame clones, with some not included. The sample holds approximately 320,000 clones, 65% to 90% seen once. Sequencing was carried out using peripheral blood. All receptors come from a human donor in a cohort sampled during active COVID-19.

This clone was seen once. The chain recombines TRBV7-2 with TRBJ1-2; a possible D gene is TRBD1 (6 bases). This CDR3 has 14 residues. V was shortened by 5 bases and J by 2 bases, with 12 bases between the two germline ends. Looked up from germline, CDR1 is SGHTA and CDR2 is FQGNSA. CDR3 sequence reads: CASSRAGANYGYTF. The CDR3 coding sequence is TGTGCCAGCAGCCGGGCGGGGGCCAACTATGGCTACACCTTC.

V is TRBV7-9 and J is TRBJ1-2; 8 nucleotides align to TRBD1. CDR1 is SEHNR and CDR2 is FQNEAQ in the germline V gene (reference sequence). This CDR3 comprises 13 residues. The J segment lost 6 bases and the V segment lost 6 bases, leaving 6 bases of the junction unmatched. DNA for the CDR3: TGTGCCAGCAGAGACGACAGGGGTCATGGCTACACCTTC. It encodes CASRDDRGHGYTF. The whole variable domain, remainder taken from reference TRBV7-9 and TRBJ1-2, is DTGVSQNPRHKITKRGQNVTFRCDPISEHNRLYWYRQTLGQGPEFLTYFQNEAQLEKSRLLSDRFSAERPKGSFSTLEIQRTEQGDSAMYLCASRDDRGHGYTFGSGTRLTVV.

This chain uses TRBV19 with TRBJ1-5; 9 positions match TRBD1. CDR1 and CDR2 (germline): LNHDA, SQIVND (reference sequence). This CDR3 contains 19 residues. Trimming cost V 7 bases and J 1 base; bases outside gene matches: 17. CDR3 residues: CASTYGSRDRVISNQPQHF. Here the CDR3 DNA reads TGTGCCAGTACCTACGGGTCCCGGGACAGGGTGATCAGCAATCAGCCCCAGCATTTT.

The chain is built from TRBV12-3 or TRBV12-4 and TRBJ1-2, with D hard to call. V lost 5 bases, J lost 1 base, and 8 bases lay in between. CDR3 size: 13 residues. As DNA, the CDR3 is TGTGCCAGCAGTCGGCAGGTTAACTATGGCTACACCTTC. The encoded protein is CASSRQVNYGYTF.

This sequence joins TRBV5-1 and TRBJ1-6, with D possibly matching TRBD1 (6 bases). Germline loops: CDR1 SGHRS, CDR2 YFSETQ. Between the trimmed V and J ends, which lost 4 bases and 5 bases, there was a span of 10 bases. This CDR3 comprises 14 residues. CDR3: CASSTRQDNSPLHF. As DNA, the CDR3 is TGCGCCAGCAGCACCAGACAGGATAATTCACCCCTCCACTTT.

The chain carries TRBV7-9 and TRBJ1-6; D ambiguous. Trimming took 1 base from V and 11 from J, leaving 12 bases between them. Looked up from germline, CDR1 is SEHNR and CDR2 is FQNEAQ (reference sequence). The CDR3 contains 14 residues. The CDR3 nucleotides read TGTGCCAGCAGCTTAGGAGGCAATGGAGCACCCCTCCACTTT. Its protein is CASSLGGNGAPLHF.

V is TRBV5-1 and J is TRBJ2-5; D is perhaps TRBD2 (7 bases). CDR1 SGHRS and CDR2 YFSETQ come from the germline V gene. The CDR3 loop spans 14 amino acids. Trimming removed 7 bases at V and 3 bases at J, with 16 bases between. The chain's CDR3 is CASSGGGVKETQYF. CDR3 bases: TGCGCCAGCTCGGGCGGGGGCGTTAAAGAGACCCAGTACTTC.

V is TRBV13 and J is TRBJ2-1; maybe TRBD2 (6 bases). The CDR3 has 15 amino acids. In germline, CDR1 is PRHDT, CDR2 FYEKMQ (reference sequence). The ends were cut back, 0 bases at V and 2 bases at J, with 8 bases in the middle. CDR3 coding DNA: TGTGCCAGCAGCTTAGGGCGGGGAACCTACAATGAGCAGTTCTTC. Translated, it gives CASSLGRGTYNEQFF.

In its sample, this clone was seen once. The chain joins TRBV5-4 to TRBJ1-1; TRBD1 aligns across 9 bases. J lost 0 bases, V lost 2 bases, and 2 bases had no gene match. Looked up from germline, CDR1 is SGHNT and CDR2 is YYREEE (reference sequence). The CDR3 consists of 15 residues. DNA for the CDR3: TGTGCCAGCAGCTTTACAGGGGGCATGAACACTGAAGCTTTCTTT. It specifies CASSFTGGMNTEAFF.

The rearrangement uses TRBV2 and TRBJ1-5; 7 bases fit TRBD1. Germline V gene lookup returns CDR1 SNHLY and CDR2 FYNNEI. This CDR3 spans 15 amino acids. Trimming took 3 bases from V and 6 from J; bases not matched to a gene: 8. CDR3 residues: CASSDRGNVGQPQHF. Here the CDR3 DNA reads TGTGCCAGCAGTGACAGGGGGAATGTTGGTCAGCCCCAGCATTTT. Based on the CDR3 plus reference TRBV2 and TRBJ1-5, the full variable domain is EPEVTQTPSHQVTQMGQEVILRCVPISNHLYFYWYRQILGQKVEFLVSFYNNEISEKSEIFDDQFSVERPDGSNFTLKIRSTKLEDSAMYFCASSDRGNVGQPQHFGDGTRLSIL.

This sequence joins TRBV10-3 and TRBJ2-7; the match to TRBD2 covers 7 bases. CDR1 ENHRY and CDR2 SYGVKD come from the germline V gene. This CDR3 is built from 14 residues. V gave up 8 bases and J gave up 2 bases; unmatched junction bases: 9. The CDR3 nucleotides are TGTGCCATCGGGGGGGGTGAGTGGGCCTACGAGCAGTACTTC. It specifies CAIGGGEWAYEQYF.

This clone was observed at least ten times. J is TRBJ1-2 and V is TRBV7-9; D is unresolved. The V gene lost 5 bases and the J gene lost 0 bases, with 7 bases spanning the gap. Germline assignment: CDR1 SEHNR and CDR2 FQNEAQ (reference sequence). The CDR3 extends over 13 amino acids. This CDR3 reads CASSRDSNYGYTF. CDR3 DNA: TGTGCCAGCAGCAGAGACTCTAACTATGGCTACACCTTC.

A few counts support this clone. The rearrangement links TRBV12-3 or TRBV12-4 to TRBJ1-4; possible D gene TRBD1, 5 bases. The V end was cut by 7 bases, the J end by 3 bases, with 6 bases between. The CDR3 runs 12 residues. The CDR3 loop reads CASKGPNEKLFF. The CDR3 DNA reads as TGTGCCAGCAAGGGGCCTAATGAAAAACTGTTTTTT.

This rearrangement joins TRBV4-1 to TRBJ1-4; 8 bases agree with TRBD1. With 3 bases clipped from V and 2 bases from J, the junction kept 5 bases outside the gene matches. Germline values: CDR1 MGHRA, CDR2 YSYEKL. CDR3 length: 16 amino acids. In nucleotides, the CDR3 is TGCGCCAGCAGCCAGGACCCAGGGGGCACTAATGAAAAACTGTTTTTT. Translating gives CASSQDPGGTNEKLFF.

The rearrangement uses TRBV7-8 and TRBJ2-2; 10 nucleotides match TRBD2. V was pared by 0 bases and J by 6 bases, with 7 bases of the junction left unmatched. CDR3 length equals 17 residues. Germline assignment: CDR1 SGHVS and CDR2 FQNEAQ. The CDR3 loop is CASSLATGTSVSGELFF. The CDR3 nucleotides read TGTGCCAGCAGCTTAGCAACCGGGACTAGCGTCTCCGGGGAGCTGTTTTTT.

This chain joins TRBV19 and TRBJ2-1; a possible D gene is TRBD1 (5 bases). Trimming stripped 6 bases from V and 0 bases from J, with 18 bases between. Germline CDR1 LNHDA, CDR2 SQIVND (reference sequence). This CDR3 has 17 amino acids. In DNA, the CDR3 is TGTGCCAGTAGGGCCCATCAGGGTTCCGGCTCCTACAATGAGCAGTTCTTC. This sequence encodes CASRAHQGSGSYNEQFF.

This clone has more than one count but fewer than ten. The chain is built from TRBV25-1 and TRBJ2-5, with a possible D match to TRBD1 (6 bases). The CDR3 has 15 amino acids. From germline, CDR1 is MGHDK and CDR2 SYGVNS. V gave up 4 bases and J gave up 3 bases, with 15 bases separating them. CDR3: CASSGKQGREETQYF. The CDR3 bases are TGTGCCAGCAGTGGTAAACAGGGTAGGGAAGAGACCCAGTACTTC.

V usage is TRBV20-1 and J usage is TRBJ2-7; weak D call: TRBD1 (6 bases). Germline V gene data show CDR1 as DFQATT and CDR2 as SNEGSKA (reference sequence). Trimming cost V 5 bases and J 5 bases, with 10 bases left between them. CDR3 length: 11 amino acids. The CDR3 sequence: CSALQGDEQYF. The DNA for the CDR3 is TGCAGTGCTTTACAGGGCGACGAGCAGTACTTC.

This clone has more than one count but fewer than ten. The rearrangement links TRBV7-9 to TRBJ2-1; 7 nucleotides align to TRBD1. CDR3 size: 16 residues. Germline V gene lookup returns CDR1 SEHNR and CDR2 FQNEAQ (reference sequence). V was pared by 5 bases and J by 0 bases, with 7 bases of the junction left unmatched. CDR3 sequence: CASSIYRGSSYNEQFF. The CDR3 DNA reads TGTGCCAGCAGCATCTACAGGGGAAGCTCCTACAATGAGCAGTTCTTC.

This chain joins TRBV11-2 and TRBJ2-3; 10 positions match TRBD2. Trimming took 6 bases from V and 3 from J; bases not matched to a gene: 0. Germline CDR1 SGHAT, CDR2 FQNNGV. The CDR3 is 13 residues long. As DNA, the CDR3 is TGTGCCAGCAGGACTAGCGGGACAGATACGCAGTATTTT. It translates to CASRTSGTDTQYF.

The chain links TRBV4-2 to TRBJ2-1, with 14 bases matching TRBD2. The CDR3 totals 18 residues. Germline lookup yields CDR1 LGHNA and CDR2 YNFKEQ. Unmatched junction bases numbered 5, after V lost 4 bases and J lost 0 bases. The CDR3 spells CASSRTSGGPSSYNEQFF. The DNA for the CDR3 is TGTGCCAGCAGCCGGACTAGCGGGGGGCCCAGCTCCTACAATGAGCAGTTCTTC.

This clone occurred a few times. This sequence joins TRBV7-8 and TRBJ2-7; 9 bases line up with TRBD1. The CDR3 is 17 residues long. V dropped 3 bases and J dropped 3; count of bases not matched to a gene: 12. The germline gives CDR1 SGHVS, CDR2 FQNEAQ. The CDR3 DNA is TGTGCCAGCAGCTTGGAACAACCCGGGACAGGGAACTACGAGCAGTACTTC. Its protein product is CASSLEQPGTGNYEQYF.

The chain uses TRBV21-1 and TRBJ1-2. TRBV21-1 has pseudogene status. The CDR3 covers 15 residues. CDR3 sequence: CASSQSGESDYGYTF. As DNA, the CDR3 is TGTGCCAGCAGCCAAAGCGGGGAGAGCGACTATGGCTACACCTTC.